These 3 T cell receptor beta chains share one sample of origin, sequenced in a study of CD8+CD57+ T cells in acquired aplastic anemia. Patients included in sequencing had previously demonstrated CD8+CD57+ cell expansion by flow cytometry. It was genomic DNA that served as the template for profiling TCR beta VDJ and CDR3. Using its own MiXCR run on the reads, TCRdb lists one record per CDR3 protein. The sample has hundreds of thousands of distinct CDR3 sequences, around a third seen once; the top ten hold 0.75% to 0.95%. The sequenced sample was sorted CD4+, CD8+, or CD8+CD57+ T cells (not recorded which) from PBMCs. The receptors were gathered from a human donor with aplastic anemia.

In this sample, this clonotype turned up many times. J is TRBJ2-7 and V is TRBV7-6, with 7 bases fitting TRBD1. The J segment lost 6 bases and the V segment lost 5 bases, leaving 10 bases of the junction unmatched. CDR1 SGHVS and CDR2 FNYEAQ come from the germline V gene. The CDR3 has 14 residues. CDR3 sequence (DNA): TGTGCCAGCAGCCTCCGACAGGGTTCTGCCGAGCAGTACTTC. Amino acid sequence: CASSLRQGSAEQYF.

This clonotype was recorded a few times. This chain uses TRBV11-2 with TRBJ2-7; D is unresolved. The CDR3 sequence is 14 residues long. Germline V gene sequence: CDR1 SGHAT, CDR2 FQNNGV. V lost 4 bases to trimming and J lost 2 bases, with 12 bases between them. Here the CDR3 DNA reads TGTGCCAGCAGCTCCGGGTACGCTCCCTACGAGCAGTACTTC. It codes for CASSSGYAPYEQYF.

The genes are TRBV9 and TRBJ2-2; 7 bases are shared with TRBD2. Losses at the gene ends were 9 bases for V and 8 bases for J; bases not matched to a gene: 10. This CDR3 is 13 amino acids long. Germline assignment: CDR1 SGDLS and CDR2 YYNGEE. The DNA for the CDR3 is TGTGCCACCGATAGCGGGCTGGGGGGGGAGCTGTTTTTT. It translates to CATDSGLGGELFF.